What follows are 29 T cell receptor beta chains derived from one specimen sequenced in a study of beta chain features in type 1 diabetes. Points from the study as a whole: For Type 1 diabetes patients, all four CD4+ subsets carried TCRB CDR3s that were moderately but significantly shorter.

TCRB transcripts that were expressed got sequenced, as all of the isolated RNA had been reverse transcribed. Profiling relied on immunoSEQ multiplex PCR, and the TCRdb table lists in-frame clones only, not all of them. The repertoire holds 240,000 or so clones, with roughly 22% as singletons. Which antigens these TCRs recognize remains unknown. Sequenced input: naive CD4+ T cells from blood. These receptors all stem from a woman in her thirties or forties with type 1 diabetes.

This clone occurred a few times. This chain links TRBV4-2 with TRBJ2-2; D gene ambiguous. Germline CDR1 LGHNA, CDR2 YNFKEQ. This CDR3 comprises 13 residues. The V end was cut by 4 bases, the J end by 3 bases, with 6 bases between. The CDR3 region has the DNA TGTGCCAGCAGCCCAGTGCACACCGGGGAGCTGTTTTTT. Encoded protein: CASSPVHTGELFF.

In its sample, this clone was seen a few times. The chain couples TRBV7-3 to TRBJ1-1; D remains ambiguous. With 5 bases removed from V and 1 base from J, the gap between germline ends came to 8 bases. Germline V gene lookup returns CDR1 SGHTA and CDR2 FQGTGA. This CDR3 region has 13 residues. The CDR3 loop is CASSPNRNTEAFF. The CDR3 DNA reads TGTGCCAGCAGCCCAAACAGGAACACTGAAGCTTTCTTT.

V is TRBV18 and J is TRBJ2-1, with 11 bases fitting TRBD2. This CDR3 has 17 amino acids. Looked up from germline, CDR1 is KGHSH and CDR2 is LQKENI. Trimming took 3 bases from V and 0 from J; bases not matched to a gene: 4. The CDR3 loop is CASSPATSGNSYNEQFF. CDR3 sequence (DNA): TGTGCCAGCTCACCCGCGACTAGCGGGAACTCCTACAATGAGCAGTTCTTC.

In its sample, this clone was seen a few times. CDR3 in DNA: TGTGCCACTACCCCTCGGACACCCGGAACCTACGAGCAGTACTTC. Translating it yields CATTPRTPGTYEQYF. The chain joins TRBV6-1 to TRBJ2-7; tentative D call: TRBD1 (5 bases). Trimming pared 10 bases from V and 2 bases from J, leaving 21 bases between. From germline, CDR1 is MNHNS and CDR2 SASEGT. CDR3 length equals 15 residues.

The CDR3 loop reads CASSQDWGGMNTEAFF. CDR3 bases: TGCGCCAGCAGCCAAGATTGGGGGGGAATGAACACTGAAGCTTTCTTT. The chain joins TRBV4-3 to TRBJ1-1; weak D call: TRBD1 (5 bases). The CDR3 length is 16 residues. Germline CDR1 is LGHNA and CDR2 is YSLEER. V was shortened by 0 bases and J by 0 bases, with 11 bases between the two germline ends.

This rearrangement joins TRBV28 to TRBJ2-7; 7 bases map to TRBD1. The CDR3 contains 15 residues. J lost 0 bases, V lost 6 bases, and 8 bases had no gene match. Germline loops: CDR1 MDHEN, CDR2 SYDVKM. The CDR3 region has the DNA TGTGCCAGCAGGGGGAGTCCAGGGGGCTCCTACGAGCAGTACTTC. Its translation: CASRGSPGGSYEQYF. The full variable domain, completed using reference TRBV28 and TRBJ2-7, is DVKVTQSSRYLVKRTGEKVFLECVQDMDHENMFWYRQDPGLGLRLIYFSYDVKMKEKGDIPEGYSVSREKKERFSLILESASTNQTSMYLCASRGSPGGSYEQYFGPGTRLTVT.

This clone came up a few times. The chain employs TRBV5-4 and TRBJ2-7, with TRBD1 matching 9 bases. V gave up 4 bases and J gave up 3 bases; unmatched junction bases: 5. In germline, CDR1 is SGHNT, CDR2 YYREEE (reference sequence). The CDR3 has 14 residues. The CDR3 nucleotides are TGTGCCAGCAGCACAGGACAGGGGAACTACGAGCAGTACTTC. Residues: CASSTGQGNYEQYF.

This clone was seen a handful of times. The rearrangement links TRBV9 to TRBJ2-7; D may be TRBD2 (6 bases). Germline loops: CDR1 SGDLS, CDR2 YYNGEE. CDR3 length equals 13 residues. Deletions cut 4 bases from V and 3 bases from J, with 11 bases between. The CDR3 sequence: CASSSGGDYEQYF. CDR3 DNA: TGTGCCAGCAGCTCCGGAGGGGACTACGAGCAGTACTTC.

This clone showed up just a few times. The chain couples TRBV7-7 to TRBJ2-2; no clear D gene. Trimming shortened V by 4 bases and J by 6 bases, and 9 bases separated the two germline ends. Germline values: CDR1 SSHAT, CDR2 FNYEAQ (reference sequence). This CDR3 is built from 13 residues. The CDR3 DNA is TGTGCCAGCAGCTATGATCGAGCCGGGGAGCTGTTTTTT. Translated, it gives CASSYDRAGELFF.

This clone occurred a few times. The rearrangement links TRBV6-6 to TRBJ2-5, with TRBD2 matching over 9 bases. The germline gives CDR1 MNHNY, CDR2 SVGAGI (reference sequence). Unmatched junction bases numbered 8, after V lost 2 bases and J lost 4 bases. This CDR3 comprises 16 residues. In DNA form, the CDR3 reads TGTGCCAGCAGTTACATCCGGGCGGGGGGGCGAGAGACCCAGTACTTC. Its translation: CASSYIRAGGRETQYF.

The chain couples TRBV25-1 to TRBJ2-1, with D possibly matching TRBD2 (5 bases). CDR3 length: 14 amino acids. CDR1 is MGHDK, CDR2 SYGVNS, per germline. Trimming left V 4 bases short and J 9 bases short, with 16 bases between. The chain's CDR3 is CASSGTPTRSEQFF. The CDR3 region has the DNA TGTGCCAGCAGTGGGACTCCGACTCGATCTGAGCAGTTCTTC. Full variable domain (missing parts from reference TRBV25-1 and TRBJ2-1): EADIYQTPRYLVIGTGKKITLECSQTMGHDKMYWYQQDPGMELHLIHYSYGVNSTEKGDLSSESTVSRIRTEHFPLTLESARPSHTSQYLCASSGTPTRSEQFFGPGTRLTVL.

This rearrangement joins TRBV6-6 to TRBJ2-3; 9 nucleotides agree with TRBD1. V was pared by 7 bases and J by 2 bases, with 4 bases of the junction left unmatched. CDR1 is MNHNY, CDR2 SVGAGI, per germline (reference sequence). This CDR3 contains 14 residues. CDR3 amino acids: CASIRDRATDTQYF. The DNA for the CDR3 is TGTGCCAGCATCCGGGACAGGGCCACAGATACGCAGTATTTT.

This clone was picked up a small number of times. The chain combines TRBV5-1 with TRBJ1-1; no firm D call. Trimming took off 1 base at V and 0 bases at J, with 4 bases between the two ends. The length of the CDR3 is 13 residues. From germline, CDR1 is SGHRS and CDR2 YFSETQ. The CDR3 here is CASSLTVNTEAFF. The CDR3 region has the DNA TGCGCCAGCAGCTTGACGGTGAACACTGAAGCTTTCTTT.

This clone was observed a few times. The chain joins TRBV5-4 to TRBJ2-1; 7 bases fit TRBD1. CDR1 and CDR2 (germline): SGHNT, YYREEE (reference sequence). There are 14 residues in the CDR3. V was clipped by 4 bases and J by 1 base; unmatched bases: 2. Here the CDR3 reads CASSLGQSYNEQFF. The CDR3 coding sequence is TGTGCCAGCAGCCTGGGACAGTCCTACAATGAGCAGTTCTTC.

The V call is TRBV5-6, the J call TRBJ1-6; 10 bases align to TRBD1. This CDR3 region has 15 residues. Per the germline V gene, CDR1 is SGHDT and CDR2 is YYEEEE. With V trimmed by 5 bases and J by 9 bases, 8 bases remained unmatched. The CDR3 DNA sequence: TGTGCCAGCAGTCCAAGGACAGGGGGAGGTTCACCCCTCCACTTT. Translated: CASSPRTGGGSPLHF.

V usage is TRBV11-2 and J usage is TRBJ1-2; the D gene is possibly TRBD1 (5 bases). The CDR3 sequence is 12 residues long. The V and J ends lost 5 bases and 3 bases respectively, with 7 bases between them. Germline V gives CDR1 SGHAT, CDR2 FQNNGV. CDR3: CASSLTDYGYTF. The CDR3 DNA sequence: TGTGCCAGCAGCCTGACAGACTATGGCTACACCTTC.

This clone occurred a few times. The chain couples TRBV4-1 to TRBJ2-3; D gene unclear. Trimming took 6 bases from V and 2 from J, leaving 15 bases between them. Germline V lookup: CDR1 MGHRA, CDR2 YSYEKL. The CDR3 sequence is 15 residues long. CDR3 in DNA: TGCGCCAGCAGTCTACCTAGTAGGAACACAGATACGCAGTATTTT. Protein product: CASSLPSRNTDTQYF.

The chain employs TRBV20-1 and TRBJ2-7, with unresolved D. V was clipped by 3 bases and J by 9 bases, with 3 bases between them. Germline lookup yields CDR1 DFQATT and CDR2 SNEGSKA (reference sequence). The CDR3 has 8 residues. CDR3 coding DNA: TGCAGTGCTAGCAGGCAGTACTTC. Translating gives CSASRQYF.

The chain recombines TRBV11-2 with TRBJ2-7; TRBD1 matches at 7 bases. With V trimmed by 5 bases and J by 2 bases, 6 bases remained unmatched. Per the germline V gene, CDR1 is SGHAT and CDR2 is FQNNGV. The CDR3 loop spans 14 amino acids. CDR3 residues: CASSLSGTAYEQYF. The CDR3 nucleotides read TGTGCCAGCAGCCTCTCCGGGACAGCCTACGAGCAGTACTTC.

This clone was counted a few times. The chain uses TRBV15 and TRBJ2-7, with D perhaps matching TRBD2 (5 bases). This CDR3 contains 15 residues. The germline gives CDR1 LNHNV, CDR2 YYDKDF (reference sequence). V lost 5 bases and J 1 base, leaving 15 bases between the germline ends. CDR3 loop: CATSRMGVESYEQYF. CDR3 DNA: TGTGCCACCAGCCGGATGGGAGTTGAATCCTACGAGCAGTACTTC.

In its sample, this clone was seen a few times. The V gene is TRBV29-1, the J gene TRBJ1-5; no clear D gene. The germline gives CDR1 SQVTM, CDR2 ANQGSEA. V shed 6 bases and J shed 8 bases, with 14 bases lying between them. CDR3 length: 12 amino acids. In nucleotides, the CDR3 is TGCAGCGTCCTCGGAGACGGGGAGCCCCAGCATTTT. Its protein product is CSVLGDGEPQHF. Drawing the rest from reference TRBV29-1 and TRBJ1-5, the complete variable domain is SAVISQKPSRDICQRGTSLTIQCQVDSQVTMMFWYRQQPGQSLTLIATANQGSEATYESGFVIDKFPISRPNLTFSTLTVSNMSPEDSSIYLCSVLGDGEPQHFGDGTRLSIL.

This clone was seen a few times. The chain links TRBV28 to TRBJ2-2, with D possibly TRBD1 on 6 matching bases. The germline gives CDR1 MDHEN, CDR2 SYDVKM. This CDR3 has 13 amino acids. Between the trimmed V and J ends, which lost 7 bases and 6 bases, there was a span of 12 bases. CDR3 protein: CASNFQGSGELFF. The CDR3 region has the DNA TGTGCCAGCAACTTTCAGGGGTCCGGGGAGCTGTTTTTT. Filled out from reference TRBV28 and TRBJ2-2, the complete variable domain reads DVKVTQSSRYLVKRTGEKVFLECVQDMDHENMFWYRQDPGLGLRLIYFSYDVKMKEKGDIPEGYSVSREKKERFSLILESASTNQTSMYLCASNFQGSGELFFGEGSRLTVL.

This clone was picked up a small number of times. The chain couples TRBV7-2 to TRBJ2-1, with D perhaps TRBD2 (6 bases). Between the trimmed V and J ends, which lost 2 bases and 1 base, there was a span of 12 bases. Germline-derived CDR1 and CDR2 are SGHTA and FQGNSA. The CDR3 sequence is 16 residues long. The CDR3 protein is CASSLRRRGSYNEQFF. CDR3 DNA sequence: TGTGCCAGCAGCTTAAGGCGGAGGGGTTCCTACAATGAGCAGTTCTTC. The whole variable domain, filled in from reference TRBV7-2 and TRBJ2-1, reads GAGVSQSPSNKVTEKGKDVELRCDPISGHTALYWYRQSLGQGLEFLIYFQGNSAPDKSGLPSDRFSAERTGGSVSTLTIQRTQQEDSAVYLCASSLRRRGSYNEQFFGPGTRLTVL.

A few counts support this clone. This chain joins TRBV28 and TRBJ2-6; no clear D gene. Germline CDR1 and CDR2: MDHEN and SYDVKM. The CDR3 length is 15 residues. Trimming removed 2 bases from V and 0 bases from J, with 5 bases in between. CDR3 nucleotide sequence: TGTGCCAGCAGTTTACCCCGCTCTGGGGCCAACGTCCTGACTTTC. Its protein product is CASSLPRSGANVLTF.

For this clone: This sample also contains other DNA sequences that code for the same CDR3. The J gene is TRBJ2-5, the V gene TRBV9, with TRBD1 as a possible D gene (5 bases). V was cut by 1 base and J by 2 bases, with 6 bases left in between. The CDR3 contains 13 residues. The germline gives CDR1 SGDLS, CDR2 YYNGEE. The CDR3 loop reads CASSVQGQETQYF. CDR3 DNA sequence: TGTGCCAGCAGCGTACAGGGACAAGAGACCCAGTACTTC. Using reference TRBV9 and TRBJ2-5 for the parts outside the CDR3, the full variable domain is DSGVTQTPKHLITATGQRVTLRCSPRSGDLSVYWYQQSLDQGLQFLIQYYNGEERAKGNILERFSAQQFPDLHSELNLSSLELGDSALYFCASSVQGQETQYFGPGTRLLVL.

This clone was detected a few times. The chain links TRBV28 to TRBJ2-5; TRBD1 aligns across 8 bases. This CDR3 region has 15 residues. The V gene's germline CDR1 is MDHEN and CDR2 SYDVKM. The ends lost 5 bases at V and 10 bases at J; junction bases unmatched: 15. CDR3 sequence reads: CASSPWTGQGGDQYF. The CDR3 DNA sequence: TGTGCCAGCAGTCCCTGGACAGGGCAGGGTGGTGACCAGTACTTC. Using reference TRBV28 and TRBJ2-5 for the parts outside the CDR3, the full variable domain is DVKVTQSSRYLVKRTGEKVFLECVQDMDHENMFWYRQDPGLGLRLIYFSYDVKMKEKGDIPEGYSVSREKKERFSLILESASTNQTSMYLCASSPWTGQGGDQYFGPGTRLLVL.

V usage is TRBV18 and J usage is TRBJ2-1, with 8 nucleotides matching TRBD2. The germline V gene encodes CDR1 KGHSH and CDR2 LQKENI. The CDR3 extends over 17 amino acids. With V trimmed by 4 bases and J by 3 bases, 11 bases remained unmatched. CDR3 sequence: CASSRSDGRVGYNEQFF. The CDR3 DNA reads TGTGCCAGCTCACGCTCGGACGGGAGGGTCGGCTACAATGAGCAGTTCTTC.

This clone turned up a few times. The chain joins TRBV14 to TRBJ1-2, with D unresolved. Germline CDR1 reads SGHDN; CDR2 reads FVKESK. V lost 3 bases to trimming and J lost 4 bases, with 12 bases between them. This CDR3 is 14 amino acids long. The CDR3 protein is CASSHRLSRYGYTF. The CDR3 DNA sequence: TGTGCCAGCAGCCATAGACTGAGTCGCTATGGCTACACCTTC.

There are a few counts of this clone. The CDR3 DNA is TGCGCCAGCAGCCAGGGATCGTCTTACGAGCAGTACTTC. Translation gives CASSQGSSYEQYF. The J gene is TRBJ2-7, the V gene TRBV5-1; perhaps TRBD1 as D (5 bases). V lost 4 bases, J lost 4 bases, and 12 bases lay in between. The CDR3 totals 13 residues. Germline loops: CDR1 SGHRS, CDR2 YFSETQ.